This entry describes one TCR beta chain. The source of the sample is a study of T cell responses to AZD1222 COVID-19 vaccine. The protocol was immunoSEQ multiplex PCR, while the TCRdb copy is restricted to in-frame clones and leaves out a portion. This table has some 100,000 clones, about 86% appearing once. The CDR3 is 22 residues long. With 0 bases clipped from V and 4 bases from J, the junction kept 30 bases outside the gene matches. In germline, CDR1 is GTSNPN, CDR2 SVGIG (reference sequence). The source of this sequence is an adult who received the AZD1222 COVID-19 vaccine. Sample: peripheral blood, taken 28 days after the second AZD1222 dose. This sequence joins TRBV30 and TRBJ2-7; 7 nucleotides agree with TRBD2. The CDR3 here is CAWSVLWRSGGVRTRMGYEQYF. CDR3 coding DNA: TGTGCCTGGAGTGTACTTTGGCGAAGTGGGGGGGTTAGAACACGGATGGGATACGAGCAGTACTTC.